This T cell receptor (beta chain) originates from a study of blood T cell repertoires in COVID-19. Sequencing was performed with immunoSEQ multiplex PCR; in TCRdb, only in-frame clones are kept and a portion is missing. The sample has around 200,000 clones, around 80% seen once; the top ten hold more than 8%. The V and J ends lost 0 bases and 5 bases, in that order; junction bases with no gene match: 5. CDR3 size: 16 residues. The V gene's germline CDR1 is SGHRS and CDR2 YFSETQ. The V call is TRBV5-1, the J call TRBJ2-3; 11 nucleotides match TRBD2. This TCR derives from a woman aged 45-59 years with acute or convalescent COVID-19. The specimen was peripheral blood. The CDR3 region has the DNA TGCGCCAGCAGCTTGGGACTAGCGGGAAGGGGAGATACGCAGTATTTT. Residues: CASSLGLAGRGDTQYF.